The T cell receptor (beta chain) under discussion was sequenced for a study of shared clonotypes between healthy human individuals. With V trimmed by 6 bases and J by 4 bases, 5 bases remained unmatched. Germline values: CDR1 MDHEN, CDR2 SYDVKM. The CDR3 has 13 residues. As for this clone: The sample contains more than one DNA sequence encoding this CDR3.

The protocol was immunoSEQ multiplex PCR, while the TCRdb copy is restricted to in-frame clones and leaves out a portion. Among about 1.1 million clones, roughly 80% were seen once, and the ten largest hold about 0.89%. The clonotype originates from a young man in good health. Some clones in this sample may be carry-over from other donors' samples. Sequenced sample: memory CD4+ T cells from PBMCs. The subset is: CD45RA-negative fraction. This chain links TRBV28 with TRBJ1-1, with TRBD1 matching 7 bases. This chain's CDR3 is CASRRQGGTEAFF. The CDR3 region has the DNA TGTGCCAGCAGGAGACAGGGTGGCACTGAAGCTTTCTTT.